The clone carrying this TCR beta chain has ten or more counts. This record comes from a study of metastatic and nonmetastatic thyroid tumors. Until they underwent thyroid surgery, no patient had received any treatment. Germline CDR1 is PRHDT and CDR2 is FYEKMQ (reference sequence). CDR3 size: 15 residues. With 0 bases removed from V and 0 bases from J, the gap between germline ends came to 7 bases. TCRdb reanalyzed the PCR reads via MiXCR. Among about 40,000 clones listed, about 16% were seen once. The sequence was obtained from a female donor with papillary thyroid cancer or a benign thyroid nodule (not recorded which). Some clones in this sample may be carry-over from other donors' samples. The sample consisted of blood. The chain couples TRBV13 to TRBJ2-3; D is unresolved. DNA for the CDR3: TGTGCCAGCAGCTTAGGACTGGAGAGCACAGATACGCAGTATTTT. It is translated as CASSLGLESTDTQYF.